Following are 8 T cell receptor beta chains from one sample sequenced in a study of tumor-infiltrating lymphocytes in primary liver carcinoma. Synthesis of TCR beta cDNA was carried out from approximately 470 ng total RNA with a constant-region primer. What produced the TCR beta libraries was three nested multiplex PCR rounds using slightly modified ARM-PCR. For 10 cycles apiece, the opening two PCR rounds ran with TRBV1-TRBV30 forward primers and a C-beta reverse primer. TCRdb re-analysed the multiplex PCR reads in MiXCR, keeping a single row per CDR3 protein. The sample has fewer than 200,000 distinct CDR3 sequences, around four fifths seen once. Unsorted bulk tissue (roughly 18-32 mg) underwent RNA and DNA co-extraction. What was sequenced was tumor tissue from primary liver carcinoma. These receptors all stem from a man aged 40-49 years with primary liver carcinoma and hepatitis B virus infection.

As concerns this clonotype: At one end, the junction sequence differs from germline, possibly due to a read error. V usage is TRBV29-1 and J usage is TRBJ1-5, with D perhaps TRBD1 (6 bases). Germline V lookup: CDR1 SQVTM, CDR2 ANQGSEA. The CDR3 is 14 amino acids. The CDR3 bases are TGCAGTGTTGGATTCACAGGGAACCGACAGCCCCAGCATTTT. Protein product: CSVGFTGNRQPQHF.

The chain combines TRBV11-2 with TRBJ2-6; D is unresolved. The CDR3 length is 15 residues. Germline V gene data show CDR1 as SGHAT and CDR2 as FQNNGV. CDR3 bases: TGTACCACCCAGTGGCCGCACTCTGGGGCCAACGTCCTGACTTTC. It yields the protein CTTQWPHSGANVLTF.

Comments on this clonotype: A read error may account for a junction end that differs from germline. The chain recombines TRBV29-1 with TRBJ2-3; a possible D gene is TRBD2 (6 bases). The germline gives CDR1 SQVTM, CDR2 ANQGSEA. The CDR3 consists of 14 residues. The CDR3 sequence is CRVVAVGVGDTRYF. CDR3 coding DNA: TGCAGGGTTGTAGCGGTGGGAGTGGGAGATACGCGGTATTTT.

This clonotype appeared once. A read error may explain this, as a much larger clone is one base away. The chain employs TRBV5-1 and TRBJ2-3; D not resolved. There are 14 residues in the CDR3. Trimming removed 1 base from V and 3 bases from J, with 9 bases in between. CDR1 and CDR2 (germline): SGHRS, YFSETQ. The CDR3 DNA reads TGCGCCAGCAGCTTGCTGAGTCCAACAGATACGCAGTATTTT. This gives the protein CASSLLSPTDTQYF.

About this clonotype itself: Relative to the germline gene, one junction end is altered; a read error may explain this. This chain joins TRBV6-6 and TRBJ2-7; D is ambiguous. Per the germline V gene, CDR1 is MNHNY and CDR2 is SVGAGI (reference sequence). CDR3 length: 14 amino acids. The CDR3 protein is CVSSYSGRFGEQYF. The CDR3 DNA follows: TGTGTCAGCAGTTACTCTGGCAGGTTCGGCGAGCAGTATTTC.

Remarks on this clonotype: Germline and junction disagree at one end, which may indicate a read error. The genes are TRBV6-1 and TRBJ2-4; D remains unclear. The CDR3 loop spans 17 amino acids. Germline V gene lookup returns CDR1 MNHNS and CDR2 SASEGT. CDR3 amino acids: CASSGGPTREVKNVQYF. The DNA of the CDR3 is TGTGCCAGCAGTGGAGGTCCTACAAGGGAAGTCAAAAACGTTCAGTACTTC.

Regarding this clonotype: The junction departs from the called germline gene at one end, perhaps through a read error. The gene calls are TRBV4-3 and TRBJ2-7; tentatively, D is TRBD1 (5 bases). Germline CDR1 is LGHNA and CDR2 is YSLEER. The CDR3 runs to 15 residues. The DNA of the CDR3 is TGTGCCAGCAGCCGAGGAAGGGGCCGACCGTACGAGCAGTACTTC. Amino acids: CASSRGRGRPYEQYF.

About this clonotype itself: A much larger clone lies a single base off, so this may be a read error. The gene calls are TRBV5-1 and TRBJ1-4; 11 bases align to TRBD1. CDR3 size: 15 residues. The germline CDR1 and CDR2 sequences are SGHRS and YFSETQ. In DNA form, the CDR3 reads TGCGCCTGCAGCTTGGCTGGGACAGGGGGAGAAAAACTGTTTTTT. It yields the protein CACSLAGTGGEKLFF.